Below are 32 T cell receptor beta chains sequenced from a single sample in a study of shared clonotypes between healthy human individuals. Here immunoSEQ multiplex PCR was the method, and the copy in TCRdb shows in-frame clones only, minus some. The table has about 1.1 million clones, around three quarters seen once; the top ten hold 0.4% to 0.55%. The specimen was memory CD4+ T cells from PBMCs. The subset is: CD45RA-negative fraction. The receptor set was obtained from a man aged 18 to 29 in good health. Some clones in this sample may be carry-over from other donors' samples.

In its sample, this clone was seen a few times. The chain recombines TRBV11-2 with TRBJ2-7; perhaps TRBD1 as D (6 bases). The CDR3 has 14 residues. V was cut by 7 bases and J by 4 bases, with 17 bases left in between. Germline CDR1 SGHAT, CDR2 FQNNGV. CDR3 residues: CASTATTGGYEQYF. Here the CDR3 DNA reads TGTGCCAGCACCGCTACGACAGGAGGATACGAGCAGTACTTC.

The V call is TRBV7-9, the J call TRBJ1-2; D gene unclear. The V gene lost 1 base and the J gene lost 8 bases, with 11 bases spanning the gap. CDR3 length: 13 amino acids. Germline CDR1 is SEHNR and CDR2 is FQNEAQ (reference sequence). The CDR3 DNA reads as TGTGCCAGCAGCTTAGGACCACCCTCCGGCTACACCTTC. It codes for CASSLGPPSGYTF.

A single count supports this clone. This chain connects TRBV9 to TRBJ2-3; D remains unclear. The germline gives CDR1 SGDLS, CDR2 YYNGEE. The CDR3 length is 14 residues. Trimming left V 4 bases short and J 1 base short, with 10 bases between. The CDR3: CASSLSGRTDTQYF. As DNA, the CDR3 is TGTGCCAGCAGCCTCTCCGGGCGCACAGATACGCAGTATTTT.

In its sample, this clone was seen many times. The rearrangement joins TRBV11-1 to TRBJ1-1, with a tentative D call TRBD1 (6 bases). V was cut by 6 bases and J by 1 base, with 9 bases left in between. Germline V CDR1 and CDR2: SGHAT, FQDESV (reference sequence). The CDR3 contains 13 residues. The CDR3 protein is CASRTDRNTEAFF. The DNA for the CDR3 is TGTGCCAGCAGGACGGACAGGAACACTGAAGCTTTCTTT.

The chain's CDR3 is CASRLDEKLFF. The CDR3 bases are TGTGCCAGCAGGCTTGATGAAAAACTGTTTTTT. The chain uses TRBV6-6 and TRBJ1-4; D is unresolved. Looked up from germline, CDR1 is MNHNY and CDR2 is SVGAGI (reference sequence). Trimming took off 6 bases at V and 6 bases at J, with 5 bases between the two ends. This CDR3 region has 11 residues.

The CDR3 sequence: CAWSIGSNQPQHF. The CDR3 DNA is TGTGCCTGGAGTATCGGGAGCAATCAGCCCCAGCATTTT. The J gene is TRBJ1-5, the V gene TRBV30, with no clear D. Trimming cost V 2 bases and J 1 base, with 6 bases left between them. CDR3 size: 13 residues. Germline loops: CDR1 GTSNPN, CDR2 SVGIG (reference sequence).

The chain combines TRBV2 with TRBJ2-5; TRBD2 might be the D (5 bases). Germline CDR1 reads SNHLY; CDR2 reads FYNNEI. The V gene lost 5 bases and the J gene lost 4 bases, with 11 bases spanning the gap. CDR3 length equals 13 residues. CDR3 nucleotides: TGTGCCAGCAGTAGCGGTCTTCGAGAGACCCAGTACTTC. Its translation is CASSSGLRETQYF.

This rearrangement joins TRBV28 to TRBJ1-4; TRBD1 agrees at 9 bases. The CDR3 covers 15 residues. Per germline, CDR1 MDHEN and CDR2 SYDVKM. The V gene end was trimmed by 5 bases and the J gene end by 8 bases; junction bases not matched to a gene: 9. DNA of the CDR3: TGTGCCAGCAGTAGAATCGGGACAGGGCCAGAAAAACTGTTTTTT. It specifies CASSRIGTGPEKLFF.

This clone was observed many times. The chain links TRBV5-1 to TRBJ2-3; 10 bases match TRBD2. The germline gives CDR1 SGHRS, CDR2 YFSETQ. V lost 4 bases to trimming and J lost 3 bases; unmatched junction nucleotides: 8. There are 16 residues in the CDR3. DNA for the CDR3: TGCGCCAGCAGCCCGCGAGCGGGAGGGCCAACAGATACGCAGTATTTT. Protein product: CASSPRAGGPTDTQYF.

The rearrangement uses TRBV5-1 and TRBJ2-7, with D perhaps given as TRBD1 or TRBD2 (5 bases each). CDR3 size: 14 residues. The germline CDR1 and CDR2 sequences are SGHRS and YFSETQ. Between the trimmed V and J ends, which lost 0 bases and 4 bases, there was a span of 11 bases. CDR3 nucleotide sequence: TGCGCCAGCAGCTTGGGAGGGGAGCTTTACGAGCAGTACTTC. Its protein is CASSLGGELYEQYF.

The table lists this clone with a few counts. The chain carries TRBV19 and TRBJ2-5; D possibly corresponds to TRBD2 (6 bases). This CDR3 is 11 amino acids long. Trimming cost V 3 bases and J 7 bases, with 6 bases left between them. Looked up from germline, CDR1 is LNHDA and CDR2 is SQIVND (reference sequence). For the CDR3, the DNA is TGTGCCAGTAGTATGGGAGGGACCCAGTACTTC. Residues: CASSMGGTQYF.

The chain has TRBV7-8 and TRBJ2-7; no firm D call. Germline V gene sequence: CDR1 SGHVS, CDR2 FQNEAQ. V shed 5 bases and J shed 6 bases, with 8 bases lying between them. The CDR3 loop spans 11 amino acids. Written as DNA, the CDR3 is TGTGCCAGCAGCCGAGAAATCGAGCAGTACTTC. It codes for CASSREIEQYF.

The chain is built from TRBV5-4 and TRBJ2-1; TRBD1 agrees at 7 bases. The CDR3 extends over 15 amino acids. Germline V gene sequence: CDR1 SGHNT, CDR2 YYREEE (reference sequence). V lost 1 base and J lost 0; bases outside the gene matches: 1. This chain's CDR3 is CASSLRQGSYNEQFF. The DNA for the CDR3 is TGTGCCAGCAGCTTGCGACAGGGCTCCTACAATGAGCAGTTCTTC.

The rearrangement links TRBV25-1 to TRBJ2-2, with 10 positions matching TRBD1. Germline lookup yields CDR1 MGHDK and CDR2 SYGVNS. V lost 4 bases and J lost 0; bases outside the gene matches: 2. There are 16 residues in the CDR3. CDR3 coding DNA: TGTGCCAGCAGTGCCGACAGGGGGCCGAACACCGGGGAGCTGTTTTTT. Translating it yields CASSADRGPNTGELFF.

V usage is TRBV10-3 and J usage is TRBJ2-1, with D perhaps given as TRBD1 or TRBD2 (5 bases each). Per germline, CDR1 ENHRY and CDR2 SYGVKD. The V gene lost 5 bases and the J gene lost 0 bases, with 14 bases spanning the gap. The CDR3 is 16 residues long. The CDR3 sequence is CAISRQRDPSYNEQFF. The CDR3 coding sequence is TGTGCCATCAGTCGTCAACGGGACCCCTCCTACAATGAGCAGTTCTTC.

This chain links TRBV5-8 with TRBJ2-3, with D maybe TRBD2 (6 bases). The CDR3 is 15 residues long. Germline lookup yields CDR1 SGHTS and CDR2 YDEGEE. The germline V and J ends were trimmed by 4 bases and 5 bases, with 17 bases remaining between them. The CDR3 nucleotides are TGTGCCAGCAGCGCGCCTTGGGGGGTAGGAGATACGCAGTATTTT. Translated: CASSAPWGVGDTQYF.

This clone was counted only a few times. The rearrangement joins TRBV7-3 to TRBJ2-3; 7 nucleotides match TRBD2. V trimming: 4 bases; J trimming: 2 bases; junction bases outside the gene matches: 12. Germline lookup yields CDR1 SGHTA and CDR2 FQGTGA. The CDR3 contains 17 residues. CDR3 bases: TGTGCCAGCAGCTCTCCCTCGGGGGGACGGTTCACAGATACGCAGTATTTT. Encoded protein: CASSSPSGGRFTDTQYF.

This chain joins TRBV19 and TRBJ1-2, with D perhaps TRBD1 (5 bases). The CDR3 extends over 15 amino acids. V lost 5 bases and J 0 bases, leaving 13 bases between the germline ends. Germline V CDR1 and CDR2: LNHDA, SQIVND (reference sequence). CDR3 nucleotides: TGTGCCAGTAGTTTACTCGACAGAGCTAACTATGGCTACACCTTC. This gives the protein CASSLLDRANYGYTF.

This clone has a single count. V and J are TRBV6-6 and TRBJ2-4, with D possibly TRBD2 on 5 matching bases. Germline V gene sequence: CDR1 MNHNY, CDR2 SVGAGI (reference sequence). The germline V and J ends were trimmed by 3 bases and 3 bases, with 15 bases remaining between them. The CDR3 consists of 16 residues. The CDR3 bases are TGTGCCAGCAGTTATAGGACTCCCCTAAGCAAAAACATTCAGTACTTC. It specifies CASSYRTPLSKNIQYF.

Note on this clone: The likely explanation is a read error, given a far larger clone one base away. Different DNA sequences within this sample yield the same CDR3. This CDR3 reads CASSFPMYGYTF. The CDR3 DNA reads TGTGCTAGCAGTTTCCCCATGTATGGCTACACCTTC. V is TRBV28 and J is TRBJ1-2, with D uncertain. The CDR3 has 12 amino acids. Germline CDR1 and CDR2: MDHEN and SYDVKM.

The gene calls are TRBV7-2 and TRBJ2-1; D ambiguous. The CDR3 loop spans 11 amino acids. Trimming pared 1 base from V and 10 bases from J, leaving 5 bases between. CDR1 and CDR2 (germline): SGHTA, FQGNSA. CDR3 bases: TGTGCCAGCAGCTTAGGTCAAGAGCAGTTCTTC. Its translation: CASSLGQEQFF.

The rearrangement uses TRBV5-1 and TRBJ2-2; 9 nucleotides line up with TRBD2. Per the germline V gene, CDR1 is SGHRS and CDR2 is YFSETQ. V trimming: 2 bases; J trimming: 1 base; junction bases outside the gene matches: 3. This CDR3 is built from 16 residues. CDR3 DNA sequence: TGCGCCAGCAGCTTACTAGCGGGTCGGAACACCGGGGAGCTGTTTTTT. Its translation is CASSLLAGRNTGELFF.

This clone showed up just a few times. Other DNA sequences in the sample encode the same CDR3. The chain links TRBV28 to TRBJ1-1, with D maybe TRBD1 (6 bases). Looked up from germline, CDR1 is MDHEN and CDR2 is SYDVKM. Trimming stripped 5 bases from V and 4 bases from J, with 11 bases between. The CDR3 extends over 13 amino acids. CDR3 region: CASSVQGGTEAFF. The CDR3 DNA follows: TGTGCCAGCAGTGTACAGGGTGGCACTGAAGCTTTCTTT.

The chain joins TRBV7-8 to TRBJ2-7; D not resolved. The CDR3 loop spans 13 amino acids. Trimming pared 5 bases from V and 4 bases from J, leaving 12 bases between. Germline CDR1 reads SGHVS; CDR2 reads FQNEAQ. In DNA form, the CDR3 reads TGTGCCAGCAGCCCCCGGACGGGTTACGAGCAGTACTTC. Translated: CASSPRTGYEQYF.

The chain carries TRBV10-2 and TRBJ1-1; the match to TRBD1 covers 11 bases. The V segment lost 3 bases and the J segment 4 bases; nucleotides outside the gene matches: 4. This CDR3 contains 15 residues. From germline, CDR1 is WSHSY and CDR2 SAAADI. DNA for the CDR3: TGCGCCAGCAGTGACTTGGGACAGGGGGGCACTGAAGCTTTCTTT. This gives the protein CASSDLGQGGTEAFF.

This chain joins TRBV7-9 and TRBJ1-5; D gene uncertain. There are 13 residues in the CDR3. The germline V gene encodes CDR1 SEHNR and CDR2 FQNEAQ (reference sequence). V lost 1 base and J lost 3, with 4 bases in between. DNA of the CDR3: TGTGCCAGCAGCTTAGAGACCAATCAGCCCCAGCATTTT. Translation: CASSLETNQPQHF. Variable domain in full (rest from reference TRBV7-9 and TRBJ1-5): DTGVSQNPRHKITKRGQNVTFRCDPISEHNRLYWYRQTLGQGPEFLTYFQNEAQLEKSRLLSDRFSAERPKGSFSTLEIQRTEQGDSAMYLCASSLETNQPQHFGDGTRLSIL.

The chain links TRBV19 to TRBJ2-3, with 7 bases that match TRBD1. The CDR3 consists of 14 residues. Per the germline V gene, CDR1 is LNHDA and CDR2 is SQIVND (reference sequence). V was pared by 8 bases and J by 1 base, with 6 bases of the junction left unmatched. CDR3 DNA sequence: TGTGCCAGTCTTACCGGGACAGGCACAGATACGCAGTATTTT. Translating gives CASLTGTGTDTQYF.

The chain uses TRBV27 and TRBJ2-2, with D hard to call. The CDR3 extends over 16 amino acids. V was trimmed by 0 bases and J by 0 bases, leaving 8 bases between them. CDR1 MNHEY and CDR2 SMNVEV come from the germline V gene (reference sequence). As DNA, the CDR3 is TGTGCCAGCAGTTTATCGATAGGGACGAACACCGGGGAGCTGTTTTTT. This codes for CASSLSIGTNTGELFF.

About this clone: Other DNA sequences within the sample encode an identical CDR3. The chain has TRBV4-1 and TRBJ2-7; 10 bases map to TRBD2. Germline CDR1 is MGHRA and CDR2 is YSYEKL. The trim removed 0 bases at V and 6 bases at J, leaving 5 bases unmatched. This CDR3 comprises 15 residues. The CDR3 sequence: CASSQDGLAGAEQYF. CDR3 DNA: TGCGCCAGCAGCCAAGATGGGCTAGCGGGAGCCGAGCAGTACTTC.

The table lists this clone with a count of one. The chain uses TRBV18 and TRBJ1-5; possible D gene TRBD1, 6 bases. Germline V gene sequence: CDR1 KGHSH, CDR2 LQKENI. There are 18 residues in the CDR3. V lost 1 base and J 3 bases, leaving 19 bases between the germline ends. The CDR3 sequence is CASSPRGTLSVTNQPQHF. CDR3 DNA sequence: TGTGCCAGCTCACCACGGGGGACACTTTCGGTCACCAATCAGCCCCAGCATTTT.

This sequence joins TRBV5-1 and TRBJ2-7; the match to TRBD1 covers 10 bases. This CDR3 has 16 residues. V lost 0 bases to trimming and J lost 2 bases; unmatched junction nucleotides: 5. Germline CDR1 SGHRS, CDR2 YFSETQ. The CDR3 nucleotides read TGCGCCAGCAGCTTGGGCGGGACAGGGGAAGCCTACGAGCAGTACTTC. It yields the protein CASSLGGTGEAYEQYF.

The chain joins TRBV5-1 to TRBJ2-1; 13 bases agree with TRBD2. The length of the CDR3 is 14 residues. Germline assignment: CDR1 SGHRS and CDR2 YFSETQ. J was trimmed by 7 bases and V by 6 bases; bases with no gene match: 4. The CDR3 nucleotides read TGCGCCAGCACCGGGACTAGCGGGATAAATGAGCAGTTCTTC. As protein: CASTGTSGINEQFF.